Below are 25 T cell receptor beta chains sequenced from a single sample in a study of regulatory T cells in long-lasting Graves disease. This sample's time point: newly diagnosed GD, antithyroid drugs for less than 3 months. Scientists built the TCR library using RNA that was extracted from PBMCs. Library construction for TCR beta used iRepertoire HTBI primers and Arm-PCR of CDR3 regions. Each CDR3 protein is one row after TCRdb ran MiXCR on the multiplex PCR reads. The sample has a few hundred thousand distinct CDR3 sequences, about 14% seen once. The sample was also linked to a second study, of T cells in Graves' hyperthyroidism and ophthalmopathy.

The sequenced sample was peripheral blood mononuclear cells (PBMCs), obtained at new diagnosis, from a patient treated with antithyroid drugs. Receptors were obtained from a woman aged 50 to 65 with Graves disease.

This clonotype appeared many times. CDR3 loop: CAWGDLNSYEQYF. In DNA, the CDR3 is TGTGCCTGGGGGGACTTGAACTCCTACGAGCAGTACTTC. This rearrangement joins TRBV30 to TRBJ2-7; D is perhaps TRBD2 (6 bases). The CDR3 spans 13 residues. Per germline, CDR1 GTSNPN and CDR2 SVGIG (reference sequence). The germline V and J ends were trimmed by 5 bases and 0 bases, with 11 bases remaining between them.

This clonotype was seen ten or more times. This chain uses TRBV2 with TRBJ2-5; D possibly corresponds to TRBD1 (6 bases). Germline assignment: CDR1 SNHLY and CDR2 FYNNEI. The CDR3 has 16 residues. V shed 4 bases and J shed 4 bases, with 19 bases lying between them. This CDR3 reads CASSGDQGNPTETQYF. The CDR3 coding sequence is TGTGCCAGCAGTGGGGACCAGGGGAATCCAACAGAGACCCAGTACTTC.

This clonotype came up many times. This chain links TRBV28 with TRBJ2-3; no reliable D call. The CDR3 is 12 amino acids. Trimming left V 6 bases short and J 2 bases short, with 6 bases between. Germline V lookup: CDR1 MDHEN, CDR2 SYDVKM. In nucleotides, the CDR3 is TGTGCCAGCAGGACCCTCACAGATACGCAGTATTTT. Encoded protein: CASRTLTDTQYF.

Many counts were recorded for this clonotype. V gene TRBV25-1 combines with J gene TRBJ2-1; 10 bases match TRBD2. V lost 1 base and J lost 7; bases outside the gene matches: 10. CDR3 size: 17 residues. Germline assignment: CDR1 MGHDK and CDR2 SYGVNS. The CDR3 bases are TGTGCCAGCAGTGAATCTAGCGGGAGACGTCTTGTGAATGAGCAGTTCTTC. Translating it yields CASSESSGRRLVNEQFF.

The chain employs TRBV7-9 and TRBJ2-1; D is unresolved. There are 13 residues in the CDR3. Germline V gene data show CDR1 as SEHNR and CDR2 as FQNEAQ (reference sequence). Trimming took 2 bases from V and 9 from J, leaving 11 bases between them. DNA for the CDR3: TGTGCCAGCAGCTTAAGTCCCTTAGTTGAGCAGTTCTTC. Translated: CASSLSPLVEQFF.

In regard to this clonotype: A much larger clone differs from this one at a single base, so this may be a read error. V and J are TRBV12-3 or TRBV12-4 and TRBJ1-4; 7 positions match TRBD1. With V trimmed by 5 bases and J by 4 bases, 4 bases remained unmatched. This CDR3 comprises 14 residues. The CDR3, as DNA: TGTGCCAGCAGTCGAGACAGGGATAATGAAAAACTGTTTTTT. This encodes CASSRDRDNEKLFF.

This clonotype was seen more than once but under ten times. V and J are TRBV6-2 or TRBV6-3 and TRBJ1-1, with D uncertain. The CDR3 spans 16 residues. From germline, CDR1 is MNHEY and CDR2 SVGEGT. V dropped 0 bases and J dropped 1 base, with 12 bases sitting between them. The CDR3 region is CASSYSTVGENTEAFF. The CDR3 DNA sequence: TGTGCCAGCAGTTACTCGACGGTCGGGGAGAACACTGAAGCTTTCTTT.

The rearrangement uses TRBV18 and TRBJ1-6, with D perhaps TRBD1 (5 bases). In germline, CDR1 is KGHSH, CDR2 LQKENI. CDR3 length: 16 residues. V was clipped by 6 bases and J by 9 bases, with 21 bases between them. As DNA, the CDR3 is TGTGCCAGCTCCCAAAACGACGGGGGAGAGGCTTCACCCCTCCACTTT. Its protein is CASSQNDGGEASPLHF. The whole variable domain, filled in from reference TRBV18 and TRBJ1-6, reads NAGVMQNPRHLVRRRGQEARLRCSPMKGHSHVYWYRQLPEEGLKFMVYLQKENIIDESGMPKERFSAEFPKEGPSILRIQQVVRGDSAAYFCASSQNDGGEASPLHFGNGTRLTVT.

This clonotype has at least ten counts. The chain combines TRBV20-1 with TRBJ2-1; D may be TRBD2 (5 bases). V gave up 6 bases and J gave up 8 bases, with 29 bases separating them. Germline-derived CDR1 and CDR2 are DFQATT and SNEGSKA (reference sequence). The CDR3 has 17 amino acids. CDR3 in amino acids: CSADGTKRTRGIDEQFF. CDR3 in DNA: TGCAGTGCGGACGGAACCAAGAGGACTCGAGGGATCGATGAGCAGTTCTTC.

There are many counts of this clonotype. The chain is built from TRBV2 and TRBJ1-2; maybe TRBD1 (6 bases). Per germline, CDR1 SNHLY and CDR2 FYNNEI. Trimming pared 4 bases from V and 8 bases from J, leaving 11 bases between. The CDR3 sequence is 12 residues long. CDR3 residues: CASSVGGRGYTF. CDR3 sequence (DNA): TGTGCCAGCAGTGTAGGGGGTCGAGGCTACACCTTC.

V gene TRBV19 combines with J gene TRBJ1-6; TRBD1 agrees at 10 bases. V lost 4 bases and J lost 8; bases outside the gene matches: 8. The CDR3 has 16 residues. From germline, CDR1 is LNHDA and CDR2 SQIVND (reference sequence). As DNA, the CDR3 is TGTGCCAGTAGTAACCGGGACAGGGGTTCGCATTCACCCCTCCACTTT. This codes for CASSNRDRGSHSPLHF.

In its sample, this clonotype was seen many times. This chain links TRBV2 with TRBJ1-5, with 7 bases aligning to TRBD1. The trim removed 8 bases at V and 5 bases at J, leaving 15 bases unmatched. Germline V CDR1 and CDR2: SNHLY, FYNNEI. The CDR3 spans 16 residues. The chain's CDR3 is CASQGSLLGQDQPQHF. In DNA form, the CDR3 reads TGTGCCAGCCAGGGGTCCCTTTTAGGACAGGATCAGCCCCAGCATTTT. Full variable domain (rest looked up from reference TRBV2 and TRBJ1-5): EPEVTQTPSHQVTQMGQEVILRCVPISNHLYFYWYRQILGQKVEFLVSFYNNEISEKSEIFDDQFSVERPDGSNFTLKIRSTKLEDSAMYFCASQGSLLGQDQPQHFGDGTRLSIL.

There are many counts of this clonotype. The genes are TRBV12-3 or TRBV12-4 and TRBJ2-1; TRBD2 agrees at 16 bases. Trimming cost V 6 bases and J 7 bases; bases outside gene matches: 6. The CDR3 sequence is 16 residues long. The CDR3 sequence: CASSGTSGRGRNEQFF. CDR3 DNA: TGTGCCAGCAGCGGGACTAGCGGGAGGGGGCGGAATGAGCAGTTCTTC.

The chain uses TRBV19 and TRBJ2-5, with TRBD1 matching over 10 bases. The germline V gene encodes CDR1 LNHDA and CDR2 SQIVND (reference sequence). The CDR3 loop spans 16 amino acids. The V segment lost 5 bases and the J segment 5 bases; nucleotides outside the gene matches: 11. CDR3 protein: CASSSGQGGLRETQYF. CDR3 DNA: TGTGCCAGTAGTTCCGGACAGGGGGGATTAAGGGAGACCCAGTACTTC.

V and J are TRBV10-3 and TRBJ2-7; 8 bases line up with TRBD1. CDR1 and CDR2 from the germline V gene are ENHRY and SYGVKD. The CDR3 consists of 15 residues. Trimming took 4 bases from V and 4 from J; bases not matched to a gene: 9. The CDR3 DNA reads as TGTGCCATCAGTGGACCCGGGCAGGGGGCTTACGAGCAGTACTTC. Translation: CAISGPGQGAYEQYF.

This chain links TRBV3-1 with TRBJ2-1, with 7 bases identical to TRBD2. V lost 4 bases and J lost 9; bases outside the gene matches: 6. Germline lookup yields CDR1 LGHDT and CDR2 YNNKEL (reference sequence). The CDR3 runs 13 residues. The CDR3 loop is CASSLPPSGEQFF. The CDR3 region has the DNA TGTGCCAGCAGCCTCCCCCCTAGCGGTGAGCAGTTCTTC.

This clonotype has ten or more counts. The V call is TRBV6-1, the J call TRBJ2-2; TRBD2 agrees at 10 bases. The CDR3 runs to 16 residues. The germline V gene encodes CDR1 MNHNS and CDR2 SASEGT. V was clipped by 6 bases and J by 4 bases; unmatched bases: 8. CDR3 sequence: CASSFLAGEVTGELFF. The CDR3 region has the DNA TGTGCCAGCAGCTTCCTAGCGGGAGAGGTCACCGGGGAGCTGTTTTTT.

Details on this clonotype: No conserved phenylalanine or tryptophan ends this CDR3, so it is likely a read error. The rearrangement joins TRBV7-9 to TRBJ1-1; no firm D call. V shed 5 bases and J shed 0 bases, with 13 bases lying between them. There are 15 residues in the CDR3. Germline values: CDR1 SEHNR, CDR2 FQNEAQ (reference sequence). The CDR3 sequence: CASSPMEALNTEAFL. CDR3 DNA: TGTGCCAGCAGCCCGATGGAGGCCCTGAACACTGAAGCTTTCCTT.

The sample holds many counts of this clonotype. The chain has TRBV12-3 or TRBV12-4 and TRBJ2-1; 7 bases are shared with TRBD2. Losses at the gene ends were 5 bases for V and 4 bases for J; bases not matched to a gene: 11. The CDR3 length is 16 residues. In DNA form, the CDR3 reads TGTGCCAGCAGTCCCCCCGGCGGGGGAGTTTACAATGAGCAGTTCTTC. Protein product: CASSPPGGGVYNEQFF.

This clonotype was picked up many times. This rearrangement joins TRBV7-9 to TRBJ2-1; tentatively, D is TRBD2 (5 bases). V was cut by 3 bases and J by 3 bases, with 15 bases left in between. This CDR3 comprises 16 residues. Germline loops: CDR1 SEHNR, CDR2 FQNEAQ (reference sequence). The CDR3 spells CASSFLSGRDYNEQFF. The CDR3 region has the DNA TGTGCCAGCAGCTTCCTGAGCGGTAGAGACTACAATGAGCAGTTCTTC. The entire variable domain, with the rest obtained from reference TRBV7-9 and TRBJ2-1, is as follows: DTGVSQNPRHKITKRGQNVTFRCDPISEHNRLYWYRQTLGQGPEFLTYFQNEAQLEKSRLLSDRFSAERPKGSFSTLEIQRTEQGDSAMYLCASSFLSGRDYNEQFFGPGTRLTVL.

There are many counts of this clonotype. The V and J genes are TRBV2 and TRBJ2-2; 8 nucleotides align to TRBD1. CDR1 SNHLY and CDR2 FYNNEI come from the germline V gene. Trimming at V came to 10 bases and at J to 4 bases, leaving 5 bases not matched to a gene. The CDR3 consists of 13 residues. In nucleotides, the CDR3 is TGTGCCATGCGGACAGGGCCCACCGGGGAGCTGTTTTTT. It yields the protein CAMRTGPTGELFF.

This clonotype was detected many times. The genes are TRBV5-1 and TRBJ2-3, with unresolved D. Germline values: CDR1 SGHRS, CDR2 YFSETQ. V lost 6 bases and J 1 base, leaving 12 bases between the germline ends. The CDR3 contains 14 residues. The CDR3 is CASKPPSGTDTQYF. The CDR3 nucleotides are TGCGCCAGCAAGCCCCCTAGTGGCACAGATACGCAGTATTTT.

The chain couples TRBV29-1 to TRBJ2-1; TRBD1 is a possible D gene (6 bases). CDR1 and CDR2 from the germline V gene are SQVTM and ANQGSEA. V was shortened by 6 bases and J by 6 bases, with 15 bases between the two germline ends. This CDR3 spans 13 amino acids. The CDR3 nucleotides read TGCAGCGTCTATTCAGGGGTTTCCAATGAGCAGTTCTTC. Translation: CSVYSGVSNEQFF.

The rearrangement joins TRBV6-1 to TRBJ2-3, with no clear D. CDR1 is MNHNS, CDR2 SASEGT, per germline. Trimming took off 10 bases at V and 1 base at J, with 9 bases between the two ends. This CDR3 is built from 12 residues. The CDR3 sequence: CATGWGTDTQYF. The CDR3, as DNA: TGTGCCACGGGTTGGGGCACAGATACGCAGTATTTT.

This clonotype has at least ten counts. This chain links TRBV3-1 with TRBJ2-3, with 12 bases that match TRBD2. Looked up from germline, CDR1 is LGHDT and CDR2 is YNNKEL (reference sequence). J gave up 2 bases and V 2 bases, and 5 bases lay outside the gene matches. CDR3 size: 17 residues. In nucleotides, the CDR3 is TGTGCCAGCAGCCAACGCGGACTAGCGGGGACCACAGATACGCAGTATTTT. Its translation is CASSQRGLAGTTDTQYF.